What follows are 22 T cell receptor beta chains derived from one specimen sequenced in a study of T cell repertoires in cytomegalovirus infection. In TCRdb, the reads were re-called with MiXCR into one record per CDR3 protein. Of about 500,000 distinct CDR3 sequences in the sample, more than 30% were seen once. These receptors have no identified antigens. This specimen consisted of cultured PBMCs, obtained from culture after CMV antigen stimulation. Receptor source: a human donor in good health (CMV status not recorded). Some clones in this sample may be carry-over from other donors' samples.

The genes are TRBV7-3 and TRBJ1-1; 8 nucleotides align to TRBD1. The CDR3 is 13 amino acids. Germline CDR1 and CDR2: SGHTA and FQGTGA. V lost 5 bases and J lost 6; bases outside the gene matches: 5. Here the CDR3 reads CASSGQGLAEAFF. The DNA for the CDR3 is TGTGCCAGCAGCGGACAGGGTTTAGCTGAAGCTTTCTTT.

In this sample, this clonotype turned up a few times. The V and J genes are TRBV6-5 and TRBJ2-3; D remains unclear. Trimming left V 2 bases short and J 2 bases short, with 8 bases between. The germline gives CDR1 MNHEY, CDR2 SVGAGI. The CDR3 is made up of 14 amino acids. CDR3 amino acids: CASSYRVNTDTQYF. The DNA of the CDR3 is TGTGCCAGCAGTTACCGGGTTAACACAGATACGCAGTATTTT.

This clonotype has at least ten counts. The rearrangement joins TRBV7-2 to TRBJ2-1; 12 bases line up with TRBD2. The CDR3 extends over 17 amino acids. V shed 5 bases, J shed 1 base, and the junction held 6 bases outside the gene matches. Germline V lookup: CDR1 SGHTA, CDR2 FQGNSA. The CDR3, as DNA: TGTGCCAGCAGCCCTACAGGACTAGCGGGATCCTACAATGAGCAGTTCTTC. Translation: CASSPTGLAGSYNEQFF.

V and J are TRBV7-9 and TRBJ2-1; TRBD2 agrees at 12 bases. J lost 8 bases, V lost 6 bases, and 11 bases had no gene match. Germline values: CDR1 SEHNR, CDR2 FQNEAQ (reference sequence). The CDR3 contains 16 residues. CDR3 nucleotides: TGTGCCAGCAGTTTCGGCCTGACTAGCGGGAGCTATGAGCAGTTCTTC. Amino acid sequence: CASSFGLTSGSYEQFF.

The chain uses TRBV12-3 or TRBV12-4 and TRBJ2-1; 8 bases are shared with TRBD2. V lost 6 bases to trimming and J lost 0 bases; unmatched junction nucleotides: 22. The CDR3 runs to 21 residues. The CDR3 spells CASRGASRAGGKLSSYNEQFF. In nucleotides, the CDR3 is TGTGCCAGCAGAGGGGCTAGCAGGGCGGGAGGTAAACTAAGCTCCTACAATGAGCAGTTCTTC.

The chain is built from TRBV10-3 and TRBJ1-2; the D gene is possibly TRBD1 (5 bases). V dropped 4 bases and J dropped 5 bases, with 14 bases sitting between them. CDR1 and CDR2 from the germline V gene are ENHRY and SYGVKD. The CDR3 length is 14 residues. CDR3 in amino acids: CAISGGTRTYGYTF. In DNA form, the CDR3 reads TGTGCCATCAGTGGAGGGACGCGGACATATGGCTACACCTTC.

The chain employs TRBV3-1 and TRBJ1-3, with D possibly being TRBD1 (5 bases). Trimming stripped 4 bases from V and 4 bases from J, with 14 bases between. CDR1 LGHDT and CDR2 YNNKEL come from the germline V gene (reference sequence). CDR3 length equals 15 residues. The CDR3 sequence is CASSPQGASGNTIYF. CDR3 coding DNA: TGTGCCAGCAGCCCGCAGGGAGCGTCAGGAAACACCATATATTTT.

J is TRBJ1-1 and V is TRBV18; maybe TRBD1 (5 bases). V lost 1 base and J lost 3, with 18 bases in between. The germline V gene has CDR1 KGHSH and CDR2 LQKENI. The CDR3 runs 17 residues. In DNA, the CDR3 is TGTGCCAGCTCACCACAGGACGGACTAGCCAGGGACACTGAAGCTTTCTTT. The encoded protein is CASSPQDGLARDTEAFF.

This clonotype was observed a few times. The CDR3 here is CASGGEGEQYF. DNA of the CDR3: TGTGCCAGCGGTGGGGAGGGAGAGCAGTACTTC. The chain uses TRBV6-2 or TRBV6-3 and TRBJ2-7; TRBD2 aligns across 7 bases. CDR3 length: 11 amino acids. V lost 8 bases to trimming and J lost 7 bases; unmatched junction nucleotides: 5. CDR1 and CDR2 (germline): MNHEY, SVGEGT.

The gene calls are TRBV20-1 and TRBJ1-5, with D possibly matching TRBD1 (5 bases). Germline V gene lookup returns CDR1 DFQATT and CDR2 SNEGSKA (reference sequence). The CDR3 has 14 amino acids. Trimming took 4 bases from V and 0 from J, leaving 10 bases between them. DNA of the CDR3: TGCAGTGCTATCCAGGGAAATAGCAATCAGCCCCAGCATTTT. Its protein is CSAIQGNSNQPQHF.

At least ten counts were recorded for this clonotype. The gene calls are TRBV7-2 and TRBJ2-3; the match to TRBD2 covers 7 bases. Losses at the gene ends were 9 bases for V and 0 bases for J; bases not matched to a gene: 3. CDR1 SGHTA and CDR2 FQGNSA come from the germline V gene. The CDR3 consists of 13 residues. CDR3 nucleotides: TGTGCCAGTCAGCGGGGTAGCACAGATACGCAGTATTTT. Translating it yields CASQRGSTDTQYF.

The CDR3 DNA is TGTGCCAGCAGCTTAGGGTTCACTAGCGGGGATACGCCCTCCTACAATGAGCAGTTCTTC. Translating it yields CASSLGFTSGDTPSYNEQFF. This sequence joins TRBV7-8 and TRBJ2-1; 10 bases match TRBD2. The CDR3 sequence is 20 residues long. Trimming cost V 1 base and J 0 bases; bases outside gene matches: 12. Germline V lookup: CDR1 SGHVS, CDR2 FQNEAQ.

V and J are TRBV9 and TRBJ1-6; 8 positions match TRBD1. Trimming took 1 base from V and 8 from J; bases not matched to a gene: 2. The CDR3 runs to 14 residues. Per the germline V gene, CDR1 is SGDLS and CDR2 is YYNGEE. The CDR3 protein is CASSVSGGDSPLHF. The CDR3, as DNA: TGTGCCAGCAGCGTATCAGGGGGCGATTCACCCCTCCACTTT.

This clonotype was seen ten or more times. The CDR3 loop reads CASSLAGSPTDTQYF. CDR3 bases: TGTGCCAGCAGCTTAGCGGGGTCTCCCACAGATACGCAGTATTTT. The chain couples TRBV7-2 to TRBJ2-3; no firm D call. V lost 0 bases to trimming and J lost 2 bases, with 9 bases between them. Germline V lookup: CDR1 SGHTA, CDR2 FQGNSA. CDR3 length: 15 residues.

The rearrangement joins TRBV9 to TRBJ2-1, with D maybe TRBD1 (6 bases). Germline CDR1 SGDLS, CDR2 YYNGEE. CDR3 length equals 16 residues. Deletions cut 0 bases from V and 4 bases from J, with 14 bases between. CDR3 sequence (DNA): TGTGCCAGCAGCGTAGACAGGGCACCAGGTTACAATGAGCAGTTCTTC. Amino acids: CASSVDRAPGYNEQFF.

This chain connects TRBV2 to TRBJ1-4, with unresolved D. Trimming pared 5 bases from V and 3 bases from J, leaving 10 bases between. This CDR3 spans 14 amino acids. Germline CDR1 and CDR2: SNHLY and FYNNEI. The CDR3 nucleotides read TGTGCCAGCAGTCCGCCGGAGGCTAATGAAAAACTGTTTTTT. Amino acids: CASSPPEANEKLFF.

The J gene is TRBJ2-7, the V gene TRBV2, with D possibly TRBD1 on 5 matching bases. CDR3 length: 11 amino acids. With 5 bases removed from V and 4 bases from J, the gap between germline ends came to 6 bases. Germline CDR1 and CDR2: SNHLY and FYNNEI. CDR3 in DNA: TGTGCCAGCAGTTACAGGTACGAGCAGTACGTC. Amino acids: CASSYRYEQYV.

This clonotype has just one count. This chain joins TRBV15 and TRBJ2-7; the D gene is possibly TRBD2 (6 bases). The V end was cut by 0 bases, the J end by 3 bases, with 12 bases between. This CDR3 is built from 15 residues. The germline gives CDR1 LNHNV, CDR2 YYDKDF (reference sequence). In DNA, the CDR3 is TGTGCCACCAGCAGAGATAGGGTGGGAGGCTACGAGCAGTACTTC. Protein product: CATSRDRVGGYEQYF. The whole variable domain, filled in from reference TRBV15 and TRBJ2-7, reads DAMVIQNPRYQVTQFGKPVTLSCSQTLNHNVMYWYQQKSSQAPKLLFHYYDKDFNNEADTPDNFQSRRPNTSFCFLDIRSPGLGDTAMYLCATSRDRVGGYEQYFGPGTRLTVT.

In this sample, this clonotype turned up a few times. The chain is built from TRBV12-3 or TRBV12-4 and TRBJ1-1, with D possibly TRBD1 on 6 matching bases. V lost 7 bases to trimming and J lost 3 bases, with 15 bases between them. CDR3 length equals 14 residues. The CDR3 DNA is TGTGCCAGCACGAAGGAGGGGGGCTACACTGAAGCTTTCTTT. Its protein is CASTKEGGYTEAFF.

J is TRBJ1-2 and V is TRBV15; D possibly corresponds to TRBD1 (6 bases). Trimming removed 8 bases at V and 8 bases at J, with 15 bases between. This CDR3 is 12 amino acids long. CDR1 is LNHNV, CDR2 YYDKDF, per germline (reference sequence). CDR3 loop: CATSGVWEGYTF. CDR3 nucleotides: TGTGCCACCTCAGGGGTGTGGGAAGGCTACACCTTC.

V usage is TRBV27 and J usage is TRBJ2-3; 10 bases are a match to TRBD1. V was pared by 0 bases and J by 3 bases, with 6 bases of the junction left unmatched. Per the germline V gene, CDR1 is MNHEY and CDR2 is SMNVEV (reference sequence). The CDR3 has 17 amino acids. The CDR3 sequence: CASSLSPGQGSTDTQYF. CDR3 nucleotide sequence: TGTGCCAGCAGTTTATCCCCGGGACAGGGGTCAACAGATACGCAGTATTTT.

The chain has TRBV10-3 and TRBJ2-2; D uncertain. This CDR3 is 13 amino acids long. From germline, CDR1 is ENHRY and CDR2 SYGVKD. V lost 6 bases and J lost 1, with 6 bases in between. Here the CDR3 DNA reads TGTGCCATCAGGACGGGGAACACCGGGGAGCTGTTTTTT. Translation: CAIRTGNTGELFF.